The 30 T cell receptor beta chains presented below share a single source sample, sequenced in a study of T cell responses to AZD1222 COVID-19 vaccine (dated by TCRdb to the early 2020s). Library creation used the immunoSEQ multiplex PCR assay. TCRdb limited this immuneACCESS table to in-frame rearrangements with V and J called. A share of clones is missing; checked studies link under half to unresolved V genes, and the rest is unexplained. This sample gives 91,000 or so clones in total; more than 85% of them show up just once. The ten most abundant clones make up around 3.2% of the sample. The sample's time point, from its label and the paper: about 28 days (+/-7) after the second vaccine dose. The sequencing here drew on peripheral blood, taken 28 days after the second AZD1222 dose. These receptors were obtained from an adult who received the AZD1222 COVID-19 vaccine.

CDR3 residues: CASSPLGTGPTGELFF. CDR3 nucleotide sequence: TGTGCCAGCAGCCCTCTCGGGACAGGGCCTACCGGGGAGCTGTTTTTT. The rearrangement links TRBV7-6 to TRBJ2-2; 9 nucleotides agree with TRBD1. CDR3 length equals 16 residues. Trimming cost V 5 bases and J 5 bases; bases outside gene matches: 9. Germline CDR1 is SGHVS and CDR2 is FNYEAQ.

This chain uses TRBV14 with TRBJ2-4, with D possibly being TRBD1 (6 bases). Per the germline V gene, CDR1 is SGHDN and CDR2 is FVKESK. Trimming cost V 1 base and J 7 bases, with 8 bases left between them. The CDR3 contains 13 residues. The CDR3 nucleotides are TGTGCCAGCAGCCAAGGGACAGTGAACATTCAGTACTTC. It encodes CASSQGTVNIQYF.

The CDR3 DNA reads as TGTGCCAGCAGCTATCGGGGGTCCGATCAGCCCCAGCATTTT. Protein sequence: CASSYRGSDQPQHF. The chain combines TRBV6-6 with TRBJ1-5; D is possibly TRBD1 (5 bases). CDR1 and CDR2 (germline): MNHNY, SVGAGI (reference sequence). CDR3 length: 14 amino acids. V lost 6 bases to trimming and J lost 5 bases, with 14 bases between them.

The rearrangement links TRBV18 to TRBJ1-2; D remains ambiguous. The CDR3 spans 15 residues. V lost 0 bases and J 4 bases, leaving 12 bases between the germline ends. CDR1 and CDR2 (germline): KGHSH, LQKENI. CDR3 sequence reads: CASSPPLDGPYGYTF. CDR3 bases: TGTGCCAGCTCACCACCACTGGACGGACCCTATGGCTACACCTTC.

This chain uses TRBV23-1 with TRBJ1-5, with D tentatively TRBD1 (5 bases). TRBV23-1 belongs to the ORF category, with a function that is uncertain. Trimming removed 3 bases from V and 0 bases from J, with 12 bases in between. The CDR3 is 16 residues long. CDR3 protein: CASSQGRWASNQPQHF. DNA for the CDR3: TGCGCCAGCAGTCAGGGGCGTTGGGCTAGCAATCAGCCCCAGCATTTT.

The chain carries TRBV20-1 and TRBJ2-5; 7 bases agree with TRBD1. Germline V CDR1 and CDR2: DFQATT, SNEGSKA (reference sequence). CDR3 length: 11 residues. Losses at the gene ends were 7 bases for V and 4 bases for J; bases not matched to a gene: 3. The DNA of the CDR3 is TGCAGTGTAGACAGGGCAGAGACCCAGTACTTC. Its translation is CSVDRAETQYF.

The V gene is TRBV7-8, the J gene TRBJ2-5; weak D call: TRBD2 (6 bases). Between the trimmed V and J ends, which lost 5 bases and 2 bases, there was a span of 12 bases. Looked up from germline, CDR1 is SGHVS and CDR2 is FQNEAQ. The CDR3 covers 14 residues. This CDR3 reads CASSPSGTQETQYF. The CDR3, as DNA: TGTGCCAGCAGCCCATCAGGGACTCAAGAGACCCAGTACTTC.

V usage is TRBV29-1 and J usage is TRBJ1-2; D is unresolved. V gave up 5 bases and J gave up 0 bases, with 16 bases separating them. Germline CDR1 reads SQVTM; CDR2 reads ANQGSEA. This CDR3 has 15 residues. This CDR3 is CSVPLFSRANYGYTF. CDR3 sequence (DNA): TGCAGCGTTCCCCTCTTTTCCCGGGCTAACTATGGCTACACCTTC.

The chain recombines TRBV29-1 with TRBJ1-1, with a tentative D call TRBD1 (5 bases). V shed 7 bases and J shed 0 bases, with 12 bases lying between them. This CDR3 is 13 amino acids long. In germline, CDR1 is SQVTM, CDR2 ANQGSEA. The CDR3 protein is CSAGGVVNTEAFF. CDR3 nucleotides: TGCAGCGCTGGGGGGGTGGTGAACACTGAAGCTTTCTTT.

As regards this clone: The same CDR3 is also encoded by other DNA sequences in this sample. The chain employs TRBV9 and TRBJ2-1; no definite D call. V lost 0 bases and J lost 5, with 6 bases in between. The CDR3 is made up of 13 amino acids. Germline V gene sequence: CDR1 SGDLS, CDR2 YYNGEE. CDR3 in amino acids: CASSVGANNEQFF. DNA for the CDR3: TGTGCCAGCAGCGTAGGGGCCAACAATGAGCAGTTCTTC.

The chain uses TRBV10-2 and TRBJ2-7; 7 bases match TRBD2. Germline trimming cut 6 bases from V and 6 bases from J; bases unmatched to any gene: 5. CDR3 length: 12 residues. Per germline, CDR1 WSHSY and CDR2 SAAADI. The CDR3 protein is CASSRLAGEQYF. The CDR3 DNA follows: TGCGCCAGCAGCCGACTAGCTGGCGAGCAGTACTTC.

CDR3 sequence reads: CASSLSGVVAADEQYF. The CDR3 DNA is TGTGCCAGCAGCTTGTCGGGTGTGGTAGCGGCTGACGAGCAGTACTTC. The chain uses TRBV5-6 and TRBJ2-7; the D gene is possibly TRBD2 (6 bases). The ends were cut back, 1 base at V and 5 bases at J, with 19 bases in the middle. There are 16 residues in the CDR3. CDR1 is SGHDT and CDR2 is YYEEEE in the germline V gene.

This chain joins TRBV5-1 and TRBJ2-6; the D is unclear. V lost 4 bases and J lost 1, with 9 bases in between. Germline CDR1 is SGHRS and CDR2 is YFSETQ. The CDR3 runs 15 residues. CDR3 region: CASSQSTSGANVLTF. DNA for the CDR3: TGCGCCAGCAGCCAAAGCACATCTGGGGCCAACGTCCTGACTTTC.

DNA of the CDR3: TGTGCCAGCAGCTTAATTGGACGGGGGGGTGGTCAGCCCCAGCATTTT. Its protein is CASSLIGRGGGQPQHF. This chain uses TRBV7-2 with TRBJ1-5, with a possible D match to TRBD1 (5 bases). This CDR3 is built from 16 residues. CDR1 is SGHTA and CDR2 is FQGNSA in the germline V gene. V lost 2 bases, J lost 6 bases, and 17 bases lay in between. Full variable domain (outside the CDR3, taken from reference TRBV7-2 and TRBJ1-5): GAGVSQSPSNKVTEKGKDVELRCDPISGHTALYWYRQSLGQGLEFLIYFQGNSAPDKSGLPSDRFSAERTGGSVSTLTIQRTQQEDSAVYLCASSLIGRGGGQPQHFGDGTRLSIL.

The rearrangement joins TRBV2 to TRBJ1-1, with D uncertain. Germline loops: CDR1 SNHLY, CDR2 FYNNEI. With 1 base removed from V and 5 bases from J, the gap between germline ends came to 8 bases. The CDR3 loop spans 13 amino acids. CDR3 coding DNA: TGTGCCAGCAGTGAAGAATGGAGGACTGAAGCTTTCTTT. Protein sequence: CASSEEWRTEAFF.

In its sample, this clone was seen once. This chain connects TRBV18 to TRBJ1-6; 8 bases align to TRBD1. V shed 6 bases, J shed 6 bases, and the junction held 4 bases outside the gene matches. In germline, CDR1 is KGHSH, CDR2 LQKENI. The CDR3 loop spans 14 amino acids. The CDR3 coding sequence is TGTGCCAGCTCTCGGACAGGGCTTAATTCACCCCTCCACTTT. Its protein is CASSRTGLNSPLHF.

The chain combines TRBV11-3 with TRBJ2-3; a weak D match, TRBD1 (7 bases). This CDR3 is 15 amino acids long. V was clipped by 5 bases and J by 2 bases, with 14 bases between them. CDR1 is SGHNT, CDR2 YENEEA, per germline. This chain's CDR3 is CASSQGGAFTDTQYF. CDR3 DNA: TGTGCCAGCAGCCAGGGGGGAGCCTTCACAGATACGCAGTATTTT.

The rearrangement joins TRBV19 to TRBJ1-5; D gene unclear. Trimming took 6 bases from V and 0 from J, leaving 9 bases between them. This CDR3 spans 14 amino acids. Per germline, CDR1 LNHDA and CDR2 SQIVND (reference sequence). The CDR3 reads CASRTVYSNQPQHF. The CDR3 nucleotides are TGTGCCAGTAGGACGGTATATAGCAATCAGCCCCAGCATTTT. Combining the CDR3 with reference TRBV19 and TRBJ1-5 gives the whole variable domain DGGITQSPKYLFRKEGQNVTLSCEQNLNHDAMYWYRQDPGQGLRLIYYSQIVNDFQKGDIAEGYSVSREKKESFPLTVTSAQKNPTAFYLCASRTVYSNQPQHFGDGTRLSIL.

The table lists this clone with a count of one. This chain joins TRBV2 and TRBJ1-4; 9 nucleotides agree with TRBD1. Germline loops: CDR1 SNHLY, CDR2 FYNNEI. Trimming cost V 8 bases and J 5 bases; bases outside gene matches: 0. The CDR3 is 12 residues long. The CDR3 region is CASGTGNEKLFF. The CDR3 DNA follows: TGTGCCAGCGGGACAGGGAATGAAAAACTGTTTTTT.

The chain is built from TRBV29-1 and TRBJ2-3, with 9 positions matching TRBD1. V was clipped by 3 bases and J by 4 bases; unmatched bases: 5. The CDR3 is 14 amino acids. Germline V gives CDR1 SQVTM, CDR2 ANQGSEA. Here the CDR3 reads CSVEGQGRPDTQYF. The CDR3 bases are TGCAGCGTTGAGGGACAGGGCCGGCCAGATACGCAGTATTTT.

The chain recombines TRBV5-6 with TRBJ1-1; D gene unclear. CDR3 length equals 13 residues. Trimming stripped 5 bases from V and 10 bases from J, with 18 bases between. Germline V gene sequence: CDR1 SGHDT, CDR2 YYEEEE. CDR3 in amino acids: CASSPFRGSVAFF. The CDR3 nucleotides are TGTGCCAGCAGTCCGTTCCGTGGGTCCGTAGCTTTCTTT.

The CDR3 nucleotides are TGCAGCGTTGAAGATCGACTCGTAGCTTTCTTT. Protein: CSVEDRLVAFF. The chain combines TRBV29-1 with TRBJ1-1; D gene unclear. The CDR3 length is 11 residues. V gave up 0 bases and J gave up 10 bases, with 9 bases separating them. The germline V gene has CDR1 SQVTM and CDR2 ANQGSEA. Using reference TRBV29-1 and TRBJ1-1 for the parts outside the CDR3, the full variable domain is SAVISQKPSRDICQRGTSLTIQCQVDSQVTMMFWYRQQPGQSLTLIATANQGSEATYESGFVIDKFPISRPNLTFSTLTVSNMSPEDSSIYLCSVEDRLVAFFGQGTRLTVV.

The CDR3 spells CASSISPYSNQPQHF. For the CDR3, the DNA is TGTGCCAGTAGTATTTCCCCATATAGCAATCAGCCCCAGCATTTT. V and J are TRBV19 and TRBJ1-5, with unresolved D. V was clipped by 3 bases and J by 0 bases, with 9 bases between them. Germline CDR1 and CDR2: LNHDA and SQIVND (reference sequence). This CDR3 spans 15 amino acids.

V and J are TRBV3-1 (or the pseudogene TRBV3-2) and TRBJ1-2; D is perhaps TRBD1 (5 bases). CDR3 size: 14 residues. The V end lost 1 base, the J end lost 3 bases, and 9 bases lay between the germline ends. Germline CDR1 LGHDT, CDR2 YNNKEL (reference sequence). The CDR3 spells CASSQVGDYYGYTF. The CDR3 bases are TGTGCCAGCAGCCAAGTAGGGGACTACTATGGCTACACCTTC.

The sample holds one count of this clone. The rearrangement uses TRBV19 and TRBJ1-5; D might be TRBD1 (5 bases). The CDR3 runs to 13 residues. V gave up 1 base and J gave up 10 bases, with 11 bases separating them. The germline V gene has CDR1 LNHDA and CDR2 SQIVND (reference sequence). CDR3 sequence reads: CASSIAEGDPQHF. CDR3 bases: TGTGCCAGTAGTATAGCGGAAGGGGATCCCCAGCATTTT.

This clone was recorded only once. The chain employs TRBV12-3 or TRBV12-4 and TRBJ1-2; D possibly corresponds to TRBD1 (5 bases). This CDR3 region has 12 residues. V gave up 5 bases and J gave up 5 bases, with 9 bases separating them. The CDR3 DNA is TGTGCCAGCAGTGCCCGACAGTATGGCTACACCTTC. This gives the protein CASSARQYGYTF.

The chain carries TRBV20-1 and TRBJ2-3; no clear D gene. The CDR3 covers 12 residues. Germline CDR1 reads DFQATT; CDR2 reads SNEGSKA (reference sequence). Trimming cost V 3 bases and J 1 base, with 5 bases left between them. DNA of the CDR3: TGCAGTGCTAGTCACGGCACAGATACGCAGTATTTT. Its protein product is CSASHGTDTQYF.

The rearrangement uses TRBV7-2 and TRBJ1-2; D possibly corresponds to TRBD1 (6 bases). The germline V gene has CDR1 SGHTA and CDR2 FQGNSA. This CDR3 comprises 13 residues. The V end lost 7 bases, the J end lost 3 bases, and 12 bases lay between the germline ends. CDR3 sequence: CASTEGVDYGYTF. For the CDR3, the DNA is TGTGCCAGCACCGAGGGGGTGGACTATGGCTACACCTTC.

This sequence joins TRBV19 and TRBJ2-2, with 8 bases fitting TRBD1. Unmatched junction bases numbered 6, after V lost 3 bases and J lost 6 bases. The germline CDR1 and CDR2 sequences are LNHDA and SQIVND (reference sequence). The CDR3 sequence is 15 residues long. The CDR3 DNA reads TGTGCCAGTAGTATGCGAAAACAGGGGGCCGGGGAGCTGTTTTTT. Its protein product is CASSMRKQGAGELFF.

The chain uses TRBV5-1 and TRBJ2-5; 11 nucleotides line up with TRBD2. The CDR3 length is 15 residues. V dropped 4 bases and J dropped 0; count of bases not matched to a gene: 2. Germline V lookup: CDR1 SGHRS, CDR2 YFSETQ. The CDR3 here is CASSPLAGDQETQYF. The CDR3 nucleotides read TGCGCCAGCAGCCCACTAGCGGGGGACCAAGAGACCCAGTACTTC.